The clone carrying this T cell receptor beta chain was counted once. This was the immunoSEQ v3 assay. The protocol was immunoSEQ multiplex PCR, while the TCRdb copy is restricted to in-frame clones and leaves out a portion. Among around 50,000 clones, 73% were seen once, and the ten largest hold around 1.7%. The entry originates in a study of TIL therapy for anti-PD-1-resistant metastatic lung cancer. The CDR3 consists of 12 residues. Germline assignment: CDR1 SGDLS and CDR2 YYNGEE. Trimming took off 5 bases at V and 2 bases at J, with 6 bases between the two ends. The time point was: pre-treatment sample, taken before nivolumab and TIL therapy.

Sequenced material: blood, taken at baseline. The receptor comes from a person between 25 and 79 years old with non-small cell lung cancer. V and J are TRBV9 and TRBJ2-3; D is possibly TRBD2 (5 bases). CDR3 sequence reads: CASSRDTDTQYF. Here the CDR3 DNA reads TGTGCCAGCAGTCGGGACACAGATACGCAGTATTTT.